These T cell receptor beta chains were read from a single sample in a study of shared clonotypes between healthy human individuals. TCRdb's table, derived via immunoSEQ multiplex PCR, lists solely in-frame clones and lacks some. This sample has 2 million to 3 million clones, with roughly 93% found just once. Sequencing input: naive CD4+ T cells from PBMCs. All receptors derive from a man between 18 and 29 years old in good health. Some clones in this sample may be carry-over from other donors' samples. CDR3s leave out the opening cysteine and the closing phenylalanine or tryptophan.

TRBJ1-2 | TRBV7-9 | ASSGRTGDNYGYT
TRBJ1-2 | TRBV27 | ASTFSTTGNYGYT
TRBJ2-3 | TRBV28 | ASSLATDTQY
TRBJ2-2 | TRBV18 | ASSHSSGTGPNTGELF
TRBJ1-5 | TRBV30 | AWTPSGQSNQPQH
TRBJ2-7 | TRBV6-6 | ASSYAGQGSYEQY
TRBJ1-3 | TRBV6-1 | ASSDQSHSGNTIY
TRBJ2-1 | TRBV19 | ASTGLSYNEQF
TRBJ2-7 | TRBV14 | ASSPAGGTYEQY
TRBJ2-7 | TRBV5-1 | ASSNLDEQY
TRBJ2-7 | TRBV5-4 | ASRDSLADYEQY
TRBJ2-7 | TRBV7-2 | ASSSRRGGPNEQY
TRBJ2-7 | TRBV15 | ATSRGVVYEQY
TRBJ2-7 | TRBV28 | ATSQGASYEQY
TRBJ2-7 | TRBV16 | ASSQWVRGASSYEQY
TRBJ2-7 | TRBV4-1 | ASSTRLSSYEQY
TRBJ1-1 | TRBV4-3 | ASSQAGAPRTEAF
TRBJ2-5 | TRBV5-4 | ASSSATSGKETQY
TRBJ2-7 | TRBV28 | ASSPGQVPFYEQY
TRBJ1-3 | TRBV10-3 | AISESSGASSGNTIY
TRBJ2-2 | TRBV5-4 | ASSFSGANGELF
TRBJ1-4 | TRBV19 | ASSMAGGAREKLF
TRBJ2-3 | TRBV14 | ASSRDLSDTQY
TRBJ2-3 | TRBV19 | ASSLRDRRDTQY
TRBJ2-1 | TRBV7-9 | ASSPGLRAGVYYEQF
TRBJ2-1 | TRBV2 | ASSDVAGNYNEQF
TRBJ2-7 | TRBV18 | ASSPWRTSGRDGNYEQY
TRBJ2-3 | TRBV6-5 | ASSLSGLGTDTQY
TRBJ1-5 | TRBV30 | AWSLEGRGPQH
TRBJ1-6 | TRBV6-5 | ASTDARWGSPLH
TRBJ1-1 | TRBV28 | ASSMGGRYTEAF
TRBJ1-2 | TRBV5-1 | ASSSNRDRPYGYT
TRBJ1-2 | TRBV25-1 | ASPIPSGVHGYT